This is a list of T cell receptor beta chains from one sample in a study of T cell repertoires in cytomegalovirus infection. The antigens for these receptors are not known. TCRdb redid the calling of the reads with MiXCR, one entry per CDR3 protein. This sample has around 230,000 distinct CDR3 sequences, with approximately 40% found just once. The input for sequencing was CD8+ T cells from cultured PBMCs, taken from culture after CMV antigen stimulation. The receptors originated from a human donor in good health (CMV status not recorded). Some clones in this sample may be carry-over from other donors' samples. Each CDR3 is given with its conserved first and last residue. D genes are given only for firm matches. A clone size is listed for some rows: how often the clone was seen (once, few, many), or a class if it is expanded.

v_call: TRBV11-2
d_call: NA
j_call: TRBJ1-6
clone_size: few
cdr3_nt: TGTGCCAGCAGCCCGAAACAGGGATCCTATAATTCACCCCTCCACTTT
cdr3_aa: CASSPKQGSYNSPLHF

v_call: TRBV4-2
d_call: NA
j_call: TRBJ2-3
clone_size: few
cdr3_nt: TGTGCCAGCAGCCAAGAATGGGCTAGCGCTAGCACAGATACGCAGTATTTT
cdr3_aa: CASSQEWASASTDTQYF

v_call: TRBV19
d_call: NA
j_call: TRBJ1-1
clone_size: NA
cdr3_nt: TGTGCCAGTAGTATCGGATCCTGGACTGAAGCTTTCTTT
cdr3_aa: CASSIGSWTEAFF

v_call: TRBV5-4
d_call: NA
j_call: TRBJ1-2
clone_size: NA
cdr3_nt: TGTGCCAGCAGCTTGGATGGTCCGGGGGGCTATGGCTACACCTTC
cdr3_aa: CASSLDGPGGYGYTF

v_call: TRBV4-1
d_call: NA
j_call: TRBJ2-1
clone_size: few
cdr3_nt: TGCGCCAGCAGCCAACCTTACAATGAGCAGTTCTTC
cdr3_aa: CASSQPYNEQFF

v_call: TRBV5-8
d_call: NA
j_call: TRBJ2-3
clone_size: few
cdr3_nt: TGTGCCAGCAGCTTTCCAGCGGCGCGAGCAGATACGCAGTATTTT
cdr3_aa: CASSFPAARADTQYF

v_call: TRBV6-1
d_call: NA
j_call: TRBJ1-5
clone_size: NA
cdr3_nt: TGTGCCAGCAGGAGGGACGGCTCAAATCAGCCCCAGCATTTT
cdr3_aa: CASRRDGSNQPQHF

v_call: TRBV7-2
d_call: TRBD1
j_call: TRBJ1-5
clone_size: NA
cdr3_nt: TGTGCCAGCAGCTTAAATTCGGGACAGTATAGCAATCAGCCCCAGCATTTT
cdr3_aa: CASSLNSGQYSNQPQHF

v_call: TRBV6-1
d_call: TRBD2
j_call: TRBJ2-7
clone_size: NA
cdr3_nt: TGTGCCAGCAGCCCCGGGACTAGCGGGGGAGGCGAGCAGTACTTC
cdr3_aa: CASSPGTSGGGEQYF

v_call: TRBV27
d_call: TRBD1
j_call: TRBJ2-7
clone_size: NA
cdr3_nt: TGTGCCAGCAGTTTGAGTCCGGGACAGGGATTCTACGTGCAGTACTTC
cdr3_aa: CASSLSPGQGFYVQYF

v_call: TRBV9
d_call: TRBD2
j_call: TRBJ2-3
clone_size: NA
cdr3_nt: TGTGCCAGCAGCGAGGGCGGGAGGGTGACAGATACGCAGTATTTT
cdr3_aa: CASSEGGRVTDTQYF

v_call: TRBV28
d_call: NA
j_call: TRBJ2-5
clone_size: few
cdr3_nt: TGTGCCAGCAGTTTAGAGGCAGACACCAGGGCGGAAGAGACCCAGTACTTC
cdr3_aa: CASSLEADTRAEETQYF

v_call: TRBV28
d_call: NA
j_call: TRBJ2-7
clone_size: once
cdr3_nt: TGTGCCAGCAGTTACGGGTGGTACGAGCAGTACTTC
cdr3_aa: CASSYGWYEQYF

v_call: TRBV7-9
d_call: NA
j_call: TRBJ1-4
clone_size: NA
cdr3_nt: TGTGCCAGCAGCTTAAACCCTTACCCTAATGAAAAACTGTTTTTT
cdr3_aa: CASSLNPYPNEKLFF

v_call: TRBV7-3
d_call: NA
j_call: TRBJ2-2
clone_size: NA
cdr3_nt: TGTGCCAGCAGGCCAACAGACCCCGGGGAGCTGTTTTTT
cdr3_aa: CASRPTDPGELFF

v_call: TRBV28
d_call: NA
j_call: TRBJ2-1
clone_size: NA
cdr3_nt: TGTGCCAGCAGTTCCCTGGGGGATGAGCAGTTCTTC
cdr3_aa: CASSSLGDEQFF

v_call: TRBV12-3/TRBV12-4
d_call: TRBD1
j_call: TRBJ2-6
clone_size: NA
cdr3_nt: TGTGCCAGCAGTCCACCGGGACAGGGGAATGGGGCCAACGTCCTGACTTTC
cdr3_aa: CASSPPGQGNGANVLTF

v_call: TRBV2
d_call: NA
j_call: TRBJ1-5
clone_size: few
cdr3_nt: TGTGCCAGCACCCGAGTCGCCAGGCTGAATCAGCCCCAGCATTTT
cdr3_aa: CASTRVARLNQPQHF

v_call: TRBV7-6
d_call: TRBD1
j_call: TRBJ2-2
clone_size: few
cdr3_nt: TGTGCCAGCGCTCCGAGGGGGCTTTTCACCGGGGAGCTGTTTTTT
cdr3_aa: CASAPRGLFTGELFF

v_call: TRBV12-3/TRBV12-4
d_call: NA
j_call: TRBJ2-2
clone_size: NA
cdr3_nt: TGTGCCAGCAGTTTAAGTGTACAGGGCCCGAGGTCGGGGGAGCTGTTTTTT
cdr3_aa: CASSLSVQGPRSGELFF

v_call: TRBV7-9
d_call: NA
j_call: TRBJ1-4
clone_size: few
cdr3_nt: TGTGCCAGCAGCTCCCCCTGGGAGCTTACCAATGAAAAACTGTTTTTT
cdr3_aa: CASSSPWELTNEKLFF

v_call: TRBV6-4
d_call: NA
j_call: TRBJ1-1
clone_size: many
cdr3_nt: TGTGCCAGCAGCGAGACAGTGAACACTGAAGCTTTCTTT
cdr3_aa: CASSETVNTEAFF

v_call: TRBV7-8
d_call: TRBD2
j_call: TRBJ2-3
clone_size: few
cdr3_nt: TGTGCCAGCAGCCTAGCGGGGTCAGCGCCTGGTACAGATACGCAGTATTTT
cdr3_aa: CASSLAGSAPGTDTQYF

v_call: TRBV14
d_call: TRBD2
j_call: TRBJ2-1
clone_size: NA
cdr3_nt: TGTGCCAGCAGCCGGCGGGAGGTGCCATCTCCGAACAATGAGCAGTTCTTC
cdr3_aa: CASSRREVPSPNNEQFF